Following are 22 T cell receptor beta chains from one sample sequenced in a study of T cells in women clearing cervical HPV infection. This table comes from immunoSEQ multiplex PCR, and its TCRdb copy is limited to in-frame clones, with some not included. Here the sample table reports roughly 48,000 clones. The sample taken for sequencing was blood buffy coat. Receptor source: a woman between 18 and 69 years old with a cervical HPV16 infection that either progressed to CIN3+ or cleared (not recorded which).

Concerning this clone: The read finishes 3 residues shy of the CDR3 end, and the germline J gene is used to complete it. The genes are TRBV7-9 and TRBJ1-1; D remains ambiguous. This CDR3 is built from 15 residues. Germline CDR1 SEHNR, CDR2 FQNEAQ (reference sequence). Trimming took 0 bases from V and 0 from J, leaving 8 bases between them. CDR3 DNA (partial): TGTGCCAGCAGCTTAGCGCCGGGGATGAACACTGAA. It yields the protein CASSLAPGMNTE. The entire CDR3 protein is CASSLAPGMNTEAFF.

In regard to this clone: The read halts 3 residues ahead of the CDR3 end, with the missing end drawn from the germline J gene. The J gene is TRBJ1-5, the V gene TRBV20-1; D perhaps matches TRBD1 (5 bases). The ends were cut back, 4 bases at V and 1 base at J, with 11 bases in the middle. Germline V gene data show CDR1 as DFQATT and CDR2 as SNEGSKA (reference sequence). The CDR3 has 14 amino acids. The CDR3: CSATRDSSNQPQHF. Incomplete CDR3 DNA: TGCAGTGCTACCAGGGATAGCAGCAATCAGCCC.

As to this clone: The CDR3 extends 3 residues past the end of the read, so its final part is completed from the germline J gene. This sequence joins TRBV4-2 and TRBJ2-7; 7 bases match TRBD1. The CDR3 length is 15 residues. The V gene's germline CDR1 is LGHNA and CDR2 YNFKEQ. The ends lost 0 bases at V and 3 bases at J; junction bases unmatched: 5. The covered CDR3 bases are TGTGCCAGCAGCCAAGATACAGGGACAGACTACGAG. Its translation is CASSQDTGTDYE. In full, the CDR3 is CASSQDTGTDYEQYF.

Note on this clone: The DNA ends 3 residues before the CDR3 does, and the rest of the CDR3 is filled in from the germline J gene. The chain joins TRBV20-1 to TRBJ2-7; 10 bases fit TRBD2. Germline values: CDR1 DFQATT, CDR2 SNEGSKA (reference sequence). This CDR3 contains 17 residues. V dropped 1 base and J dropped 1; count of bases not matched to a gene: 10. The CDR3 bases that were read are TGCAGTGCTAGAGTTCCTAGCGGGGGCTTAGTTTCCTACGAG. Translation gives CSARVPSGGLVSYE. The whole CDR3 sequence is CSARVPSGGLVSYEQYF.

CDR3 bases read: TGTGCCAGCAGTTACCTCGACAGGAATGAG. The encoded protein is CASSYLDRNE. Given in full, the CDR3 is CASSYLDRNEQFF. V and J are TRBV6-2 or TRBV6-3 and TRBJ2-1; D is possibly TRBD1 (6 bases). The read ends 3 residues early relative to the CDR3; the germline J gene fills the gap. CDR1 is MNHEY, CDR2 SVGEGT, per germline. The CDR3 covers 13 residues. The germline V and J ends were trimmed by 2 bases and 7 bases, with 9 bases remaining between them.

In the case of this clone: From the germline J gene comes the end of the CDR3, since the read stops 3 residues before it. The chain has TRBV10-3 and TRBJ2-1; 14 bases align to TRBD2. V trimming: 6 bases; J trimming: 8 bases; junction bases outside the gene matches: 3. Germline values: CDR1 ENHRY, CDR2 SYGVKD. The CDR3 contains 14 residues. Incomplete CDR3 DNA: TGTGCCATCAGCGGGACTAGCGGGAGCTATGAG. Its protein product is CAISGTSGSYE. The entire CDR3 sequence reads CAISGTSGSYEQFF.

On this clone itself: The CDR3 goes on 3 residues after the read ends, and that part is filled in from the germline J gene. The chain couples TRBV11-2 to TRBJ1-1, with D unclear. The CDR3 spans 13 residues. V dropped 1 base and J dropped 0 bases, with 3 bases sitting between them. The germline gives CDR1 SGHAT, CDR2 FQNNGV. CDR3 DNA (partial): TGTGCCAGCAGCTTAGTCTTGAACACTGAA. It specifies CASSLVLNTE. The complete CDR3 protein is CASSLVLNTEAFF.

With respect to this clone: The read falls 3 residues short of the CDR3 end, and the missing part is taken from the germline J gene. The genes are TRBV5-1 and TRBJ1-6, with D maybe TRBD1 (5 bases). There are 15 residues in the CDR3. V dropped 4 bases and J dropped 8 bases, with 16 bases sitting between them. Germline CDR1 SGHRS, CDR2 YFSETQ. CDR3: CASSPEGRGDSPLHF. The sequenced CDR3 bases are TGCGCCAGCAGCCCCGAGGGTAGGGGCGATTCACCC.

As regards this clone: The sequenced fragment ends 3 residues before the CDR3 boundary, so the rest is inferred from the germline J gene. The V and J genes are TRBV12-3 or TRBV12-4 and TRBJ2-1; 14 nucleotides line up with TRBD2. V was clipped by 2 bases and J by 6 bases; unmatched bases: 3. This CDR3 comprises 16 residues. The CDR3 bases that were read are TGTGCCAGCAGTTTACCGGGACTAGCGGGGGCCAATGAG. Its translation: CASSLPGLAGANE. The full CDR3 protein reads CASSLPGLAGANEQFF.

About this clone itself: Read data end 3 residues before the CDR3 end; the end is taken from the germline J gene. V gene TRBV12-3 or TRBV12-4 combines with J gene TRBJ2-3, with D maybe TRBD2 (5 bases). The CDR3 spans 11 residues. V was clipped by 10 bases and J by 6 bases, with 11 bases between them. The chain's CDR3 is CANSKRDTQYF. Partial CDR3 DNA: TGTGCCAACAGCAAGCGGGATACG.

As to this clone: With the read ending 3 residues before the CDR3 end, the germline J gene is used to fill in that end. J is TRBJ2-7 and V is TRBV30, with TRBD1 identical over 9 bases. V lost 7 bases, J lost 2 bases, and 3 bases stayed unmatched. This CDR3 is built from 12 residues. The germline V gene has CDR1 GTSNPN and CDR2 SVGIG (reference sequence). Partial CDR3 DNA: TGTGCCTACTGGACAGGGGCCTACGAG. Its translation: CAYWTGAYE. The entire CDR3 reads CAYWTGAYEQYF.

The CDR3 loop reads CASSLVTASGQPQHF. CDR3 DNA, as far as it was read: TGTGCCAGCAGCTTGGTGACAGCTTCGGGTCAGCCC. The chain has TRBV5-6 and TRBJ1-5, with D possibly being TRBD1 (5 bases). The CDR3 goes on 3 residues after the read ends, and that part is filled in from the germline J gene. The germline V and J ends were trimmed by 0 bases and 6 bases, with 13 bases remaining between them. This CDR3 spans 15 amino acids. Germline CDR1 reads SGHDT; CDR2 reads YYEEEE.

As to this clone: The missing CDR3 end, 3 residues past where the read stops, is filled in from the germline J gene. V is TRBV2 and J is TRBJ2-2; 9 bases are a match to TRBD2. This CDR3 is 15 amino acids long. CDR1 and CDR2 from the germline V gene are SNHLY and FYNNEI. The DNA read from the CDR3 is TGTGCCAGCAGTGAACTAGCGGGGCTCACCGCAGAG. Translation: CASSELAGLTAE. The full CDR3 protein reads CASSELAGLTAELFF.

With respect to this clone: The missing CDR3 end, 3 residues past where the read stops, is filled in from the germline J gene. The chain links TRBV19 to TRBJ2-3; a weak D match, TRBD2 (6 bases). CDR3 length: 13 amino acids. Germline V gives CDR1 LNHDA, CDR2 SQIVND (reference sequence). V was clipped by 10 bases and J by 3 bases, with 14 bases between them. The CDR3 DNA, read in part, is TGTGCCATAAGTATTAGCGGTACAGATACG. Translation gives CAISISGTDT. In full, the CDR3 reads CAISISGTDTQYF.

CDR3 sequence: CASSPTGTGGGGNTIYF. CDR3 bases read: TGTGCCAGCTCACCGACCGGGACAGGGGGAGGTGGAAACACC. The V gene is TRBV18, the J gene TRBJ1-3, with 11 positions matching TRBD1. Read coverage stops 3 residues before the CDR3 terminus; the germline J gene supplies the remainder. J was trimmed by 3 bases and V by 3 bases; bases with no gene match: 7. The CDR3 extends over 17 amino acids. Germline V gene lookup returns CDR1 KGHSH and CDR2 LQKENI.

On this clone: The read falls 3 residues short of the CDR3 end, and the missing part is taken from the germline J gene. The chain employs TRBV5-6 and TRBJ2-7; D unclear. Germline V lookup: CDR1 SGHDT, CDR2 YYEEEE. The CDR3 contains 12 residues. V gave up 0 bases and J gave up 6 bases, with 7 bases separating them. The CDR3 loop reads CASSLVPFEQYF. The sequenced part of the CDR3 DNA is TGTGCCAGCAGCTTGGTCCCCTTCGAG.

A remark on this clone: The CDR3 end lies 3 residues beyond the end of the read and is filled in from the germline J gene. The V gene is TRBV4-2, the J gene TRBJ2-2, with 8 positions matching TRBD2. Germline loops: CDR1 LGHNA, CDR2 YNFKEQ. This CDR3 contains 18 residues. V lost 4 bases to trimming and J lost 0 bases; unmatched junction nucleotides: 10. The part of the CDR3 DNA that was read is TGTGCCAGCAGCCCAGCTACGGGGGGGGTCTCGAACACCGGGGAG. This gives the protein CASSPATGGVSNTGE. The whole CDR3 is CASSPATGGVSNTGELFF.

Concerning this clone: The read terminates 3 residues before the CDR3 end, so the remaining end is supplied by the germline J gene. The chain joins TRBV19 to TRBJ1-5; a weak D match, TRBD1 (5 bases). The length of the CDR3 is 19 residues. The germline CDR1 and CDR2 sequences are LNHDA and SQIVND (reference sequence). V shed 3 bases and J shed 2 bases, with 23 bases lying between them. This CDR3 is CASSIKAGWEDIRNQPQHF. The part of the CDR3 DNA that was read is TGTGCCAGTAGTATCAAGGCAGGGTGGGAGGATATACGCAATCAGCCC. The full variable domain, its missing parts supplied by reference TRBV19 and TRBJ1-5, is DGGITQSPKYLFRKEGQNVTLSCEQNLNHDAMYWYRQDPGQGLRLIYYSQIVNDFQKGDIAEGYSVSREKKESFPLTVTSAQKNPTAFYLCASSIKAGWEDIRNQPQHFGDGTRLSIL.

Concerning this clone: The CDR3 end falls 3 residues outside the read, so it is completed with the germline J gene. This rearrangement joins TRBV2 to TRBJ2-2, with 7 nucleotides matching TRBD2. V lost 6 bases and J lost 1; bases outside the gene matches: 8. Germline V gene lookup returns CDR1 SNHLY and CDR2 FYNNEI. CDR3 length: 16 residues. This CDR3 reads CASRSGLSLNTGELFF. The DNA read from the CDR3 is TGTGCCAGCAGGTCGGGACTAAGCTTGAACACCGGGGAG.

Notes on this clone: Coverage ceases 3 residues before the CDR3 finishes, and the germline J gene fills in the end. The chain uses TRBV7-9 and TRBJ1-2, with 9 bases identical to TRBD1. Germline V lookup: CDR1 SEHNR, CDR2 FQNEAQ (reference sequence). CDR3 size: 15 residues. The DNA read from the CDR3 is TGTGCCAGCAGCCCAACGACAGGGGGTTCGAAGGGC. It encodes CASSPTTGGSKG. The full CDR3 sequence reads CASSPTTGGSKGYTF.

Concerning this clone itself: The read stops 3 residues short of the end of the CDR3; the missing end is completed from the germline J gene. The chain couples TRBV30 to TRBJ1-1; perhaps TRBD1 as D (5 bases). Germline V CDR1 and CDR2: GTSNPN, SVGIG (reference sequence). CDR3 size: 14 residues. Trimming pared 2 bases from V and 3 bases from J, leaving 13 bases between. CDR3 in amino acids: CAWSLGGEDTEAFF. The sequenced part of the CDR3 DNA is TGTGCCTGGAGTTTGGGAGGGGAGGACACTGAA.

In the case of this clone: The CDR3 is cut off 3 residues early in the read; its end comes from the germline J gene. V gene TRBV20-1 combines with J gene TRBJ2-7, with D possibly being TRBD2 (5 bases). Germline CDR1 and CDR2: DFQATT and SNEGSKA (reference sequence). Trimming took 6 bases from V and 3 from J, leaving 15 bases between them. CDR3 length: 13 residues. The CDR3 region is CSARGPRIYEQYF. CDR3 DNA, as far as it was read: TGCAGTGCGCGCGGGCCCCGGATCTACGAG.